Listed below are T cell receptor beta chains from one sample, sequenced in a study of cytomegalovirus exposure and HLA in healthy donors. Repertoires were generated with immunoSEQ multiplex PCR, while TCRdb's copy carries only in-frame clones and drops some. The sample contains 150,000 to 200,000 clones, 65% to 80% of which appear only once. The sample taken for sequencing was PBMCs. The receptors originated from a woman aged 25 to 39 in good health and CMV-seropositive. Both conserved end residues are part of each CDR3. The order of the fields is clone size, V gene, D gene, J gene, CDR3 protein, CDR3 DNA. The D gene is left open where the match is weak. Clone size is shown for a subset of rows, as once, few, many or a class of expanded clone.

few	TRBV25-1	TRBD1	TRBJ1-2	CASMTGAGGYTF	TGTGCCAGCATGACAGGGGCGGGCGGCTACACCTTC
.	TRBV30	.	TRBJ2-1	CAWWGPGSNPKPGSRSYNEQFF	TGTGCCTGGTGGGGGCCAGGGTCCAACCCCAAACCGGGCAGTAGGTCCTACAATGAGCAGTTCTTC
.	TRBV11-3	.	TRBJ2-1	CASSSGGAVGNEQFF	TGTGCCAGCAGTTCCGGGGGAGCGGTTGGCAATGAGCAGTTCTTC
.	TRBV15	.	TRBJ2-2	CATSRDPAGELFF	TGTGCCACCAGCAGAGATCCCGCCGGGGAGCTGTTTTTT
.	TRBV28	.	TRBJ1-2	CASNPWGRRGYGYTF	TGTGCCAGCAACCCCTGGGGACGCAGGGGCTATGGCTACACCTTC
few	TRBV5-4	.	TRBJ1-3	CASSRTGETTIYF	TGTGCCAGCAGCCGCACGGGGGAAACGACCATATATTTT
.	TRBV4-2	.	TRBJ1-5	CASSQDQGDQPQHF	TGTGCCAGCAGCCAAGATCAGGGCGATCAGCCCCAGCATTTT
.	TRBV2	TRBD2	TRBJ2-5	CASSEDWGGGETQYF	TGTGCCAGCAGTGAAGATTGGGGCGGGGGGGAGACCCAGTACTTC
.	TRBV6-5	.	TRBJ2-3	CASSTDSFFTDTQYF	TGTGCCAGCAGTACGGACAGCTTCTTCACAGATACGCAGTATTTT
.	TRBV19	TRBD1	TRBJ2-7	CASSNIGGDPYYEQYF	TGTGCCAGTAGTAACATAGGGGGCGACCCTTACTACGAGCAGTACTTC
.	TRBV11-2	.	TRBJ2-1	CASSAGTITEQFF	TGTGCCAGCAGCGCCGGAACTATCACTGAGCAGTTCTTC
.	TRBV2	TRBD1	TRBJ1-2	CASSDREEVNYGYTF	TGTGCCAGCTCGGACAGGGAAGAAGTAAACTATGGCTACACCTTC
many	TRBV5-8	.	TRBJ1-6	CASSLEGDYNSPLHF	TGTGCCAGCAGCTTGGAGGGGGACTATAATTCACCCCTCCACTTT
once	TRBV10-3	TRBD1	TRBJ2-3	CAISKQGAETDTQYF	TGTGCCATCAGTAAACAGGGGGCCGAGACAGATACGCAGTATTTT
.	TRBV9	TRBD2	TRBJ2-4	CASSDLTLAGVVKNIQYF	TGTGCCAGCAGCGACCTTACTCTAGCGGGTGTTGTCAAAAACATTCAGTACTTC
few	TRBV6-1	TRBD1	TRBJ2-7	CASSGDSLDYEQYF	TGTGCCAGCAGTGGGGACAGTTTAGACTACGAGCAGTACTTC
.	TRBV10-3	.	TRBJ2-5	CAIRNEETQYF	TGTGCCATCAGGAATGAGGAGACCCAGTACTTC
.	TRBV11-2	.	TRBJ2-3	CASSLDGESTDTQYF	TGTGCCAGCAGCTTAGACGGGGAAAGCACAGATACGCAGTATTTT
.	TRBV15	TRBD1	TRBJ2-7	CATSREGQEKYF	TGTGCCACCAGCAGAGAGGGACAGGAGAAGTACTTC
few	TRBV19	TRBD2	TRBJ2-3	CASSIDPIAGGTDTQYF	TGTGCCAGTAGTATAGATCCTATAGCGGGGGGAACAGATACGCAGTATTTT
.	TRBV5-1	TRBD2	TRBJ2-1	CASSWGTSGRGGNEQFF	TGCGCCAGCAGCTGGGGGACTAGCGGGAGAGGAGGAAATGAGCAGTTCTTC
.	TRBV30	.	TRBJ2-1	CAWSSLGDIYNEQFF	TGTGCCTGGAGTTCCCTGGGGGACATTTACAATGAGCAGTTCTTC
.	TRBV25-1	.	TRBJ1-1	CASTIGGGSTEAFF	TGTGCCAGCACCATTGGGGGGGGAAGCACTGAAGCTTTCTTT
.	TRBV5-4	.	TRBJ2-2	CATSGHLNTGELFF	TGTGCCACCTCGGGACATTTGAACACCGGGGAGCTGTTTTTT
.	TRBV9	TRBD1	TRBJ1-1	CASSVGLSGDRGTEAFF	TGTGCCAGCAGCGTAGGTTTATCTGGGGACAGGGGAACTGAAGCTTTCTTT
.	TRBV25-1	.	TRBJ2-2	CASTTTGIPNTGELFF	TGTGCCAGCACTACTACAGGGATACCAAACACCGGGGAGCTGTTTTTT
.	TRBV9	TRBD1	TRBJ2-6	CASNRGLLAGANVLTF	TGTGCCAGCAACAGGGGGCTCCTCGCTGGGGCCAACGTCCTGACTTTC
once	TRBV27	.	TRBJ2-7	CASQALLNPYEQYF	TGTGCCAGCCAAGCCTTGCTCAATCCCTACGAGCAGTACTTC
.	TRBV10-3	.	TRBJ2-7	CAISESNSYEQYF	TGTGCCATCAGTGAGTCCAACTCCTACGAGCAGTACTTC
few	TRBV9	.	TRBJ1-3	CASSARGNTIYF	TGTGCCAGCAGCGCCCGTGGAAACACCATATATTTT
.	TRBV7-8	TRBD1	TRBJ2-3	CASSPPGQGAEDTQYF	TGTGCCAGCAGTCCTCCGGGACAGGGGGCGGAAGATACGCAGTATTTT
.	TRBV10-1	.	TRBJ1-1	CASSPERDTEAFF	TGCGCCAGCAGCCCGGAGAGGGACACTGAAGCTTTCTTT
.	TRBV5-1	.	TRBJ2-7	CASSLAGFYEQYF	TGCGCCAGCAGCTTGGCAGGTTTCTACGAGCAGTACTTC
.	TRBV6-6	TRBD1	TRBJ1-2	CASSTLPGTEYGYTF	TGTGCCAGCAGTACCCTCCCCGGGACAGAGTATGGCTACACCTTC
.	TRBV7-2	TRBD2	TRBJ2-3	CASSLRSGSLTDTQYF	TGTGCCAGCAGCCTAAGAAGCGGGAGTCTCACAGATACGCAGTATTTT
few	TRBV6-5	.	TRBJ1-1	CASRMGGARTEAFF	TGTGCCAGCAGGATGGGAGGGGCGAGGACTGAAGCTTTCTTT
.	TRBV19	TRBD1	TRBJ1-2	CASSLQGALSYGYTF	TGTGCCAGTAGTCTCCAGGGGGCATTAAGCTATGGCTACACCTTC
.	TRBV11-3	.	TRBJ2-3	CASSLGASTDTQYF	TGTGCCAGCAGCTTAGGAGCTAGCACAGATACGCAGTATTTT
.	TRBV7-8	TRBD2	TRBJ2-4	CASSLGGGLLAKNIQYF	TGTGCCAGCAGCTTAGGGGGAGGGCTCCTAGCCAAAAACATTCAGTACTTC
few	TRBV9	TRBD1	TRBJ2-7	CASSVEGQGEYEQYF	TGTGCCAGCAGCGTAGAGGGACAGGGGGAATACGAGCAGTACTTC
.	TRBV7-2	.	TRBJ2-5	CASSFQGGRETQYF	TGTGCCAGCAGCTTTCAGGGTGGACGAGAGACCCAGTACTTC
.	TRBV5-6	.	TRBJ2-1	CASSFGSRVEQFF	TGTGCCAGCAGCTTCGGCTCCAGGGTTGAGCAGTTCTTC
few	TRBV19	TRBD1	TRBJ2-2	CASSIKFGRQGATGELFF	TGTGCCAGTAGTATTAAATTCGGGAGACAGGGGGCCACCGGGGAGCTGTTTTTT
.	TRBV29-1	TRBD1	TRBJ2-3	CSFGQGWVTDTQYF	TGCAGCTTCGGACAGGGGTGGGTCACAGATACGCAGTATTTT
.	TRBV4-2	TRBD1	TRBJ1-1	CASSHPRTGGMSNTEAFF	TGTGCCAGCAGCCATCCCCGGACAGGGGGCATGTCGAACACTGAAGCTTTCTTT
few	TRBV5-5	TRBD1	TRBJ1-1	CASSLDGAGTADTEAFF	TGTGCCAGCAGCCTGGACGGGGCGGGGACAGCAGACACTGAAGCTTTCTTT
.	TRBV5-5	.	TRBJ2-4	CASSEGRRKAKNIQYF	TGTGCCAGCAGCGAAGGGAGGAGGAAGGCCAAAAACATTCAGTACTTC
.	TRBV5-1	TRBD1	TRBJ2-4	CASSLGTGAVIQYF	TGCGCCAGCAGCTTGGGGACAGGGGCGGTCATTCAGTACTTC
.	TRBV7-9	.	TRBJ1-1	CASSLGRNTEAFF	TGTGCCAGCAGCTTAGGTCGGAACACTGAAGCTTTCTTT
.	TRBV2	TRBD1	TRBJ1-4	CASEFQGAGEKLFF	TGTGCCAGCGAGTTCCAGGGGGCGGGAGAAAAACTGTTTTTT
.	TRBV5-1	.	TRBJ2-2	CASSLNPGWNTGELFF	TGCGCCAGCAGCTTGAATCCGGGGTGGAACACCGGGGAGCTGTTTTTT
few	TRBV29-1	.	TRBJ2-7	CSVSLGGGYEQYF	TGCAGCGTGAGCCTGGGAGGGGGGTACGAGCAGTACTTC